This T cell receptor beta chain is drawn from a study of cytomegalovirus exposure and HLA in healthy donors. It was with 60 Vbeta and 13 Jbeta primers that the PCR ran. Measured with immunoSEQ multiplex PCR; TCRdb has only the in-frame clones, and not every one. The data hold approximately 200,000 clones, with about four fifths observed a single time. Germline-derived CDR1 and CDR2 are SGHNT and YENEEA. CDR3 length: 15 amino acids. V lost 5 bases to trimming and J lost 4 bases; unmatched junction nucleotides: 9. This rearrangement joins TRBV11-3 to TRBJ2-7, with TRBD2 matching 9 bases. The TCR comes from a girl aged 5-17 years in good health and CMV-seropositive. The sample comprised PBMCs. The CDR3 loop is CASSKMAGGQYEQYF. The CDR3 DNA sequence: TGTGCCAGCAGCAAGATGGCGGGGGGGCAATACGAGCAGTACTTC.